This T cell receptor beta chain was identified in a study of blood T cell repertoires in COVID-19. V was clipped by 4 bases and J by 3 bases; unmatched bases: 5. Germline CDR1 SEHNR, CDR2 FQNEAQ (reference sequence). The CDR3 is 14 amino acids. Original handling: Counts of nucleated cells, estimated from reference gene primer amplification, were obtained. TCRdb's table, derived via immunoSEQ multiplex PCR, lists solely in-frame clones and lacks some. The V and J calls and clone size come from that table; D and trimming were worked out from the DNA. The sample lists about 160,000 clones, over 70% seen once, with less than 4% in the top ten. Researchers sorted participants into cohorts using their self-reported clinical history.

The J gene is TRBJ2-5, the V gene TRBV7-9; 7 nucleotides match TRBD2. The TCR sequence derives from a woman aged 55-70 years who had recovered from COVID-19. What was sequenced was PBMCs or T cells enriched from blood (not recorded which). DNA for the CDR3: TGTGCCAGCAGCTCCCCCAGCGGGGAAGAGACCCAGTACTTC. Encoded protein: CASSSPSGEETQYF. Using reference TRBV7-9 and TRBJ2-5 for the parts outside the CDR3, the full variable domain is DTGVSQNPRHKITKRGQNVTFRCDPISEHNRLYWYRQTLGQGPEFLTYFQNEAQLEKSRLLSDRFSAERPKGSFSTLEIQRTEQGDSAMYLCASSSPSGEETQYFGPGTRLLVL.